The 3 T cell receptor beta chains below come from one sample, sequenced in a study of blood T cell repertoires in COVID-19. Profiling relied on immunoSEQ multiplex PCR, and the TCRdb table lists in-frame clones only, not all of them. This table holds 120,000 to 150,000 clones, more than 75% found once. The specimen sequenced was peripheral blood. The receptors come from a man aged 55 to 69 with acute or convalescent COVID-19.

The chain couples TRBV6-5 to TRBJ2-7; D gene ambiguous. CDR3 length equals 15 residues. CDR1 and CDR2 (germline): MNHEY, SVGAGI. V was clipped by 2 bases and J by 4 bases, with 15 bases between them. The CDR3 here is CASSYGQLHLYEQYF. CDR3 in DNA: TGTGCCAGCAGTTACGGGCAGCTCCATTTATACGAGCAGTACTTC.

The V and J genes are TRBV11-2 and TRBJ2-7, with 7 bases that match TRBD2. V shed 5 bases, J shed 0 bases, and the junction held 10 bases outside the gene matches. This CDR3 is built from 16 residues. The germline V gene has CDR1 SGHAT and CDR2 FQNNGV. The CDR3 sequence is CASSLPRREFSYEQYF. As DNA, the CDR3 is TGTGCCAGCAGCCTCCCGAGGCGGGAGTTCTCCTACGAGCAGTACTTC.

The chain carries TRBV19 and TRBJ1-2; no firm D call. Germline V gene lookup returns CDR1 LNHDA and CDR2 SQIVND (reference sequence). This CDR3 comprises 13 residues. V was shortened by 4 bases and J by 6 bases, with 12 bases between the two germline ends. CDR3 in amino acids: CASSTRVFNGYTF. CDR3 DNA: TGTGCCAGTAGTACCCGGGTTTTTAATGGCTACACCTTC.